The clone carrying this T cell receptor beta chain occurred once. As processed by the authors: Amplification from reference gene primers served as the basis for estimated nucleated cell counts. The protocol was immunoSEQ multiplex PCR, while the TCRdb copy is restricted to in-frame clones and leaves out a portion. V and J calls and clone size follow that table, whereas D and trimming were derived from the DNA. The profile shows around 200,000 clones, roughly 80% of them singletons. The sample comes from a study of blood T cell repertoires in COVID-19. Study as a whole: Samples representing acute and convalescent COVID-19 were sourced from the United States, Italy and Spain. T cells, B-cell-depleted T cells, or PBMCs supplied cDNA or gDNA.

The CDR3 has 15 amino acids. Germline V gene sequence: CDR1 LNHDA, CDR2 SQIVND (reference sequence). The V gene end was trimmed by 6 bases and the J gene end by 4 bases; junction bases not matched to a gene: 10. The sequenced material came from peripheral blood. The TCR sequence derives from a woman of 80 years or more with acute or convalescent COVID-19. The chain couples TRBV19 to TRBJ1-2; 8 bases are a match to TRBD1. The CDR3 is CASRPQTGAFYGYTF. CDR3 sequence (DNA): TGTGCCAGTAGGCCTCAGACAGGGGCTTTCTATGGCTACACCTTC.